This T cell receptor beta chain was identified during a study of T cell repertoires in cytomegalovirus infection. Study as a whole: Indicated by public TCR beta signatures were CMV infection and matching HLA type.

From the reads, TCRdb called clonotypes with MiXCR, one entry per CDR3 protein. The data hold 95,000 to 150,000 distinct CDR3 sequences, with 32% observed a single time. Concerning this clonotype: Its antigen is as yet unknown. A much larger clone differs by one base, so this may be a read error.

Sequencing used CD8+ T cells from cultured PBMCs, obtained from culture after CMV antigen stimulation. The source of this sequence is a human donor in good health (CMV status not recorded). Some clones in this sample may be carry-over from other donors' samples.

The CDR3 sequence: CASSLTFDFQGQGFYGYTF. In DNA form, the CDR3 reads TGTGCCAGCAGCCTGACTTTTGACTTCCAAGGACAGGGGTTCTATGGCTACACCTTC. This rearrangement joins TRBV5-6 to TRBJ1-2; 9 nucleotides agree with TRBD1. Trimming removed 4 bases from V and 4 bases from J; junction bases left unmatched: 20. Germline V gene lookup returns CDR1 SGHDT and CDR2 YYEEEE. The CDR3 sequence is 19 residues long. The complete variable domain, with remaining parts taken from reference TRBV5-6 and TRBJ1-2, reads DAGVTQSPTHLIKTRGQQVTLRCSPKSGHDTVSWYQQALGQGPQFIFQYYEEEERQRGNFPDRFSGHQFPNYSSELNVNALLLGDSALYLCASSLTFDFQGQGFYGYTFGSGTRLTVV.